The TCR beta chain under discussion was sequenced for a study of T cell changes during pregnancy in multiple sclerosis. The V end lost 5 bases, the J end lost 4 bases, and 21 bases lay between the germline ends. Germline V gene data show CDR1 as SGHTA and CDR2 as FQGNSA. CDR3 size: 16 residues. Some clones are missing from TCRdb's copy, which holds only in-frame ones; the method was immunoSEQ multiplex PCR. The table lists 77,000 or so clones, approximately 92% of them singletons. The clonotype was recovered from a female donor in good health, enrolled as a control in a pregnancy study. The chain carries TRBV7-2 and TRBJ2-7; a possible D gene is TRBD1 (9 bases). The sequencing used peripheral blood, collected in the second trimester of pregnancy. The CDR3 bases are TGTGCCAGCAGCAACCGGGGGGGGGACAGGGTTTACGAGCAGTACTTC. Its translation is CASSNRGGDRVYEQYF.